This T cell receptor (beta chain) is drawn from a study of OX40 agonist ivuxolimab in advanced cancers. Study at large: Treatment received earlier with anti-PD-1, anti-PD-L1 or anti-CTLA-4 agents was allowed, and around 36% had some.

Blood draws occurred at baseline, cycle 4 day 1, and cycle 7 day 1. The germline V gene encodes CDR1 SNHLY and CDR2 FYNNEI. The CDR3 is 15 amino acids. With regard to this clone: The junction and the germline gene differ at one end; a read error may be behind it.

Method: immunoSEQ multiplex PCR; TCRdb's copy keeps in-frame clones and lacks some. The table lists thousands of clones, 80% to 90% of them singletons. The sequence derives from an adult with an advanced solid tumor such as melanoma, head and neck, liver or kidney cancer. This rearrangement joins TRBV2 to TRBJ2-1; maybe TRBD2 (5 bases). The sample was CD4+ or CD8+ T cells sorted from blood, taken in a trial of the OX40 agonist ivuxolimab. In nucleotides, the CDR3 is TGTGCCAGCAGTGAAGCGGGCGGGCCCGACAATGGGCAGTTCTTC. Translating it yields CASSEAGGPDNGQFF. Combining the CDR3 with reference TRBV2 and TRBJ2-1 gives the whole variable domain EPEVTQTPSHQVTQMGQEVILRCVPISNHLYFYWYRQILGQKVEFLVSFYNNEISEKSEIFDDQFSVERPDGSNFTLKIRSTKLEDSAMYFCASSEAGGPDNGQFFGPGTRLTVL.